These 27 T cell receptor beta chains were all obtained from the same sample, sequenced in a study of shared clonotypes between healthy human individuals. The method was immunoSEQ multiplex PCR; TCRdb's version includes in-frame clones alone and lacks a portion of them. The sample includes 2 million to 3 million clones, approximately 93% of them seen just once. Sequencing was done on a sample of naive CD4+ T cells from PBMCs. Regarding subset: CD45RA+ positively selected. These receptors originate from a young man in good health. Some clones in this sample may be carry-over from other donors' samples.

CDR3 DNA sequence: TGTGCCAGCAGCCCCACAGGGATTAGCAATCAGCCCCAGCATTTT. Its protein product is CASSPTGISNQPQHF. This sequence joins TRBV4-2 and TRBJ1-5; D might be TRBD1 (6 bases). This CDR3 is 15 amino acids long. Germline V lookup: CDR1 LGHNA, CDR2 YNFKEQ. Deletions cut 4 bases from V and 0 bases from J, with 10 bases between.

The V and J genes are TRBV5-1 and TRBJ1-4; D unresolved. The germline V and J ends were trimmed by 0 bases and 7 bases, with 13 bases remaining between them. CDR3 length: 15 residues. Looked up from germline, CDR1 is SGHRS and CDR2 is YFSETQ. CDR3 sequence (DNA): TGCGCCAGCAGCTTGGCCTTGGGTTACAGTGAAAAACTGTTTTTT. Translated, it gives CASSLALGYSEKLFF.

The chain is built from TRBV25-1 and TRBJ1-1; D is unresolved. The CDR3 has 13 residues. Between the trimmed V and J ends, which lost 4 bases and 2 bases, there was a span of 8 bases. Germline values: CDR1 MGHDK, CDR2 SYGVNS. The CDR3 DNA follows: TGTGCCAGCAGTGCGCAAGCAAACACTGAAGCTTTCTTT. It yields the protein CASSAQANTEAFF.

V usage is TRBV5-1 and J usage is TRBJ1-6; maybe TRBD1 (5 bases). The V gene lost 0 bases and the J gene lost 7 bases, with 8 bases spanning the gap. The CDR3 totals 14 residues. Germline V lookup: CDR1 SGHRS, CDR2 YFSETQ. In DNA form, the CDR3 reads TGCGCCAGCAGCTTGGACAGGTCCAATTCACCCCTCCACTTT. Encoded protein: CASSLDRSNSPLHF.

In DNA, the CDR3 is TGTGCCTGGAGTGTACCGGTCGGGCTAGCGGTCCTCTACGAGCAGTACTTC. It encodes CAWSVPVGLAVLYEQYF. The V and J genes are TRBV30 and TRBJ2-7, with 7 bases matching TRBD2. V lost 0 bases, J lost 3 bases, and 14 bases stayed unmatched. Germline lookup yields CDR1 GTSNPN and CDR2 SVGIG (reference sequence). CDR3 length equals 17 residues.

V is TRBV20-1 and J is TRBJ2-5; no reliable D call. The CDR3 length is 11 residues. Germline V lookup: CDR1 DFQATT, CDR2 SNEGSKA (reference sequence). Trimming left V 0 bases short and J 7 bases short, with 6 bases between. The CDR3: CSAREVGTQYF. For the CDR3, the DNA is TGCAGTGCTAGAGAAGTGGGGACCCAGTACTTC.

This chain uses TRBV7-9 with TRBJ2-3; D is perhaps TRBD2 (7 bases). This CDR3 contains 17 residues. V lost 10 bases and J lost 6, with 29 bases in between. Looked up from germline, CDR1 is SEHNR and CDR2 is FQNEAQ (reference sequence). CDR3 region: CATEGGKGGESVDTQYF. The CDR3 DNA follows: TGTGCCACCGAGGGGGGAAAGGGAGGGGAGAGCGTGGATACGCAGTATTTT.

V gene TRBV23-1 combines with J gene TRBJ2-2; no clear D gene. TRBV23-1 has ORF status, its function being uncertain. V shed 2 bases and J shed 5 bases, with 6 bases lying between them. The CDR3 extends over 13 amino acids. The CDR3 here is CASSQPRTGELFF. The CDR3 coding sequence is TGCGCCAGCAGTCAACCGAGGACCGGGGAGCTGTTTTTT.

The chain has TRBV5-4 and TRBJ2-2; TRBD2 is a possible D gene (6 bases). The CDR3 has 17 residues. Germline assignment: CDR1 SGHNT and CDR2 YYREEE (reference sequence). Deletions cut 4 bases from V and 1 base from J, with 17 bases between. CDR3 sequence: CASSQSSGSGNTGELFF. The CDR3 nucleotides are TGTGCCAGCAGCCAATCCTCCGGGAGTGGGAACACCGGGGAGCTGTTTTTT.

V usage is TRBV11-1 and J usage is TRBJ1-1, with a tentative D call TRBD1 (6 bases). V lost 3 bases and J 7 bases, leaving 18 bases between the germline ends. This CDR3 contains 15 residues. Germline values: CDR1 SGHAT, CDR2 FQDESV (reference sequence). The DNA for the CDR3 is TGTGCCAGCAGCTTCGGGGGGGCGCAGGAACATGAAGCTTTCTTT. Its protein product is CASSFGGAQEHEAFF.

The V and J genes are TRBV14 and TRBJ2-5; the D is unclear. The V end lost 1 base, the J end lost 2 bases, and 5 bases lay between the germline ends. This CDR3 comprises 13 residues. Germline V gene lookup returns CDR1 SGHDN and CDR2 FVKESK. This CDR3 reads CASSQVLQETQYF. CDR3 DNA sequence: TGTGCCAGCAGCCAAGTACTTCAAGAGACCCAGTACTTC.

The V call is TRBV28, the J call TRBJ1-1; 8 positions agree with TRBD1. The CDR3 extends over 14 amino acids. The trim removed 4 bases at V and 5 bases at J, leaving 6 bases unmatched. Germline CDR1 reads MDHEN; CDR2 reads SYDVKM. The CDR3 bases are TGTGCCAGCAGTTCGACAGGGGTTTGGACTGAAGCTTTCTTT. Translating gives CASSSTGVWTEAFF.

The rearrangement joins TRBV4-2 to TRBJ1-1; D uncertain. V was cut by 4 bases and J by 4 bases, with 13 bases left in between. Germline loops: CDR1 LGHNA, CDR2 YNFKEQ. The CDR3 extends over 14 amino acids. CDR3 nucleotides: TGTGCCAGCAGCCGGGGAGGTTTGGGCACTGAAGCTTTCTTT. Its translation is CASSRGGLGTEAFF.

V and J are TRBV25-1 and TRBJ2-7; 8 bases align to TRBD1. Trimming removed 6 bases from V and 5 bases from J; junction bases left unmatched: 6. Germline V lookup: CDR1 MGHDK, CDR2 SYGVNS. This CDR3 region has 13 residues. The CDR3 loop reads CASRTGARDEQYF. In nucleotides, the CDR3 is TGTGCCAGCAGGACAGGGGCAAGAGACGAGCAGTACTTC.

The J gene is TRBJ1-2, the V gene TRBV5-1; 9 bases fit TRBD1. The CDR3 totals 13 residues. Germline-derived CDR1 and CDR2 are SGHRS and YFSETQ. Trimming took 4 bases from V and 7 from J; bases not matched to a gene: 5. The chain's CDR3 is CASSPGQGTGYTF. The CDR3 bases are TGCGCCAGCAGCCCCGGACAGGGGACTGGCTACACCTTC.

V gene TRBV7-2 combines with J gene TRBJ2-3, with D hard to call. CDR3 length equals 12 residues. The V end was cut by 5 bases, the J end by 4 bases, with 7 bases between. Germline loops: CDR1 SGHTA, CDR2 FQGNSA. The CDR3 DNA reads as TGTGCCAGCAGCCCCCTCCCAGATACGCAGTATTTT. Residues: CASSPLPDTQYF.

The V call is TRBV10-1, the J call TRBJ1-2; TRBD1 aligns across 8 bases. The V and J ends lost 9 bases and 6 bases, in that order; junction bases with no gene match: 27. This CDR3 spans 19 amino acids. Germline V lookup: CDR1 WNHNN, CDR2 SYGVQD (reference sequence). The CDR3 DNA reads TGCGCCAGAATCCCGGGACAGGCCGAACCAAACCCCGTGTTACATGGCTACACCTTC. It yields the protein CARIPGQAEPNPVLHGYTF.

This chain connects TRBV7-3 to TRBJ2-5; weak D call: TRBD1 (6 bases). The CDR3 covers 16 residues. V was clipped by 1 base and J by 4 bases, with 16 bases between them. Germline V CDR1 and CDR2: SGHTA, FQGTGA. The CDR3 bases are TGTGCCAGCAGCTTAAGTCCAGGCAGGGGCCTAGAGACCCAGTACTTC. Translating gives CASSLSPGRGLETQYF.

This chain joins TRBV6-5 and TRBJ2-2; possibly TRBD2 for D (5 bases). CDR1 is MNHEY and CDR2 is SVGAGI in the germline V gene. Deletions cut 2 bases from V and 1 base from J, with 5 bases between. The length of the CDR3 is 14 residues. CDR3 coding DNA: TGTGCCAGCAGTTACCGGGAGAACACCGGGGAGCTGTTTTTT. It encodes CASSYRENTGELFF.

The J gene is TRBJ1-4, the V gene TRBV30, with D possibly matching TRBD1 (6 bases). Germline V gene data show CDR1 as GTSNPN and CDR2 as SVGIG (reference sequence). The V end was cut by 3 bases, the J end by 3 bases, with 11 bases between. The CDR3 runs to 14 residues. The CDR3 DNA follows: TGTGCCTGGAGCAGGGGAGTGGCTAATGAAAAACTGTTTTTT. Its translation is CAWSRGVANEKLFF.

The rearrangement links TRBV11-2 to TRBJ1-2; D remains unclear. The length of the CDR3 is 14 residues. Germline V gene sequence: CDR1 SGHAT, CDR2 FQNNGV. V was clipped by 1 base and J by 4 bases, with 10 bases between them. CDR3 coding DNA: TGTGCCAGCAGCTTAGTCTTTGGGTCCTATGGCTACACCTTC. Translating gives CASSLVFGSYGYTF.

The chain employs TRBV2 and TRBJ2-5; 7 nucleotides align to TRBD2. This CDR3 spans 14 amino acids. The V and J ends lost 6 bases and 9 bases, in that order; junction bases with no gene match: 13. From germline, CDR1 is SNHLY and CDR2 FYNNEI. CDR3 in DNA: TGTGCCAGCAGGCTAGCGGCGCCTTGGAGCGCCCAGTACTTC. It codes for CASRLAAPWSAQYF.

The CDR3 region is CASSLATGFGNGYTF. The CDR3 coding sequence is TGTGCCAGCAGCTTAGCAACAGGGTTCGGGAATGGCTACACCTTC. The chain links TRBV7-2 to TRBJ1-2, with D perhaps matching TRBD1 (6 bases). Between the trimmed V and J ends, which lost 0 bases and 6 bases, there was a span of 14 bases. Germline V gene lookup returns CDR1 SGHTA and CDR2 FQGNSA. The CDR3 sequence is 15 residues long.

This chain joins TRBV19 and TRBJ2-1; 7 bases line up with TRBD2. CDR3 size: 16 residues. Unmatched junction bases numbered 14, after V lost 6 bases and J lost 6 bases. The germline CDR1 and CDR2 sequences are LNHDA and SQIVND (reference sequence). For the CDR3, the DNA is TGTGCCAGTAGCCGCGAGACGGGGGGTGATTTCAATGAGCAGTTCTTC. It encodes CASSRETGGDFNEQFF.

As for this clone: Distinct nucleotide sequences in the sample also encode this CDR3. V gene TRBV28 combines with J gene TRBJ1-5, with a tentative D call TRBD1 (6 bases). V was trimmed by 6 bases and J by 2 bases, leaving 14 bases between them. Germline values: CDR1 MDHEN, CDR2 SYDVKM. The length of the CDR3 is 15 residues. The CDR3 sequence: CASSSQGGGNQPQHF. In nucleotides, the CDR3 is TGTGCCAGCAGCTCACAGGGTGGGGGCAATCAGCCCCAGCATTTT.

This clone was seen once. V usage is TRBV2 and J usage is TRBJ1-1; D gene uncertain. Germline V gene lookup returns CDR1 SNHLY and CDR2 FYNNEI. The V and J ends lost 4 bases and 8 bases respectively, with 14 bases between them. The CDR3 has 13 amino acids. The CDR3 reads CASSGESLVEAFF. The CDR3 region has the DNA TGTGCCAGCAGTGGAGAGAGTCTAGTGGAAGCTTTCTTT.

The V gene is TRBV18, the J gene TRBJ2-2; D not certain. Germline loops: CDR1 KGHSH, CDR2 LQKENI. The CDR3 has 13 residues. Trimming took off 2 bases at V and 3 bases at J, with 4 bases between the two ends. The CDR3 loop reads CASSPVYTGELFF. Written as DNA, the CDR3 is TGTGCCAGCTCACCAGTCTACACCGGGGAGCTGTTTTTT.